This T cell receptor (beta chain) derives from a study of tumor and adjacent non-tumor tissue in lung cancer. TCRbeta libraries were built with three rounds of nested PCR, modified from ARM-PCR. TCRdb reanalysed the multiplex PCR reads using MiXCR and keeps one entry per CDR3 protein. The sample has under 150,000 distinct CDR3 sequences; 66% are singletons. This sample's RNA came from whole unsorted tissue. Donors were chemotherapy-naive, newly diagnosed lung cancer surgical patients in China, August–late 2014. This clonotype was observed many times. J lost 5 bases, V lost 5 bases, and 3 bases had no gene match. Germline values: CDR1 MNHEY, CDR2 SVGEGT. CDR3 length: 13 residues.

The sample comprised lung tumor tissue. The receptor was derived from a man younger than 40 with non-small cell lung cancer. The chain links TRBV6-2 or TRBV6-3 to TRBJ1-1; 9 bases are a match to TRBD1. In DNA, the CDR3 is TGTGCCAGCAGTGTGGACAGGGGAACTGAAGCTTTCTTT. Its translation is CASSVDRGTEAFF.